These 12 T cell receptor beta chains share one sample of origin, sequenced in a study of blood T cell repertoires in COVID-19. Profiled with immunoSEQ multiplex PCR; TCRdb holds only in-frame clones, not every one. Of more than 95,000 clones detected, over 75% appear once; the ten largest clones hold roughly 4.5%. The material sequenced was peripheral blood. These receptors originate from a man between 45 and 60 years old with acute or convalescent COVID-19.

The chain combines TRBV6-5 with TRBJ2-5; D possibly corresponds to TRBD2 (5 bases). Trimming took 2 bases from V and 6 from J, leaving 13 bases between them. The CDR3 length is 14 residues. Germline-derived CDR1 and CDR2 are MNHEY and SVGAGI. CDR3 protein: CASSYGPLGKTQYF. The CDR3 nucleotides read TGTGCCAGCAGTTACGGGCCCCTCGGGAAGACCCAGTACTTC.

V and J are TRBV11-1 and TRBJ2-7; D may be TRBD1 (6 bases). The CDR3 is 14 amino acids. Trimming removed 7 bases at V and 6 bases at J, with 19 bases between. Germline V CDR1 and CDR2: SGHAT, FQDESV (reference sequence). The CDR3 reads CASKRRRTEGEQYF. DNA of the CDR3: TGTGCCAGCAAGAGGCGCAGGACAGAGGGCGAGCAGTACTTC.

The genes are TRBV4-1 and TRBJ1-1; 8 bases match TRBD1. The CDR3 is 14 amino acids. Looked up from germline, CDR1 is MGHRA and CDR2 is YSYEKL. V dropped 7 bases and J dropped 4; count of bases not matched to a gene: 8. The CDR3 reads CASILDRGGTEAFF. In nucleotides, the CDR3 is TGCGCCAGCATACTTGACAGGGGTGGCACTGAAGCTTTCTTT.

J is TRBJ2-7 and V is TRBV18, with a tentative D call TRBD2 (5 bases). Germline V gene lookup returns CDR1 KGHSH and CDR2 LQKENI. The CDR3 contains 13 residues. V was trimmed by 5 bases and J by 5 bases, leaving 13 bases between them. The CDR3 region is CASSSGSGNEQYF. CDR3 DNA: TGTGCCAGCTCATCGGGGTCGGGAAACGAGCAGTACTTC. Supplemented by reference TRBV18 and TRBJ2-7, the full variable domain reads NAGVMQNPRHLVRRRGQEARLRCSPMKGHSHVYWYRQLPEEGLKFMVYLQKENIIDESGMPKERFSAEFPKEGPSILRIQQVVRGDSAAYFCASSSGSGNEQYFGPGTRLTVT.

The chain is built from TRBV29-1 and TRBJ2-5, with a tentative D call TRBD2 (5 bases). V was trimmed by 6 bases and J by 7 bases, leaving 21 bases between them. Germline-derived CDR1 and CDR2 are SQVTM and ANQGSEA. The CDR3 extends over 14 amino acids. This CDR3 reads CSVDLGSFGGTQYF. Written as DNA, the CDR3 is TGCAGCGTCGACCTGGGGAGTTTCGGTGGGACCCAGTACTTC.

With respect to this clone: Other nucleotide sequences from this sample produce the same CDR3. For the CDR3, the DNA is TGTGCCATCCCGGGGGGCACAGCTGAAGCTTTCTTT. Translating it yields CAIPGGTAEAFF. V and J are TRBV2 and TRBJ1-1; a weak D match, TRBD1 (6 bases). V was cut by 10 bases and J by 6 bases, with 15 bases left in between. This CDR3 is 12 amino acids long. CDR1 SNHLY and CDR2 FYNNEI come from the germline V gene.

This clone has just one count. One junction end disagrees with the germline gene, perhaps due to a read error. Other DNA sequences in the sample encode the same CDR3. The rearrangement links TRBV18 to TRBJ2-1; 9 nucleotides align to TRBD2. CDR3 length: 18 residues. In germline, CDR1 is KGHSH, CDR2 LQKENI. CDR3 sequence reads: CASSPSPLSGSSYNEQFF. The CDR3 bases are TGTGCCAGCTCACCATCACCTCTTAGCGGGAGCTCCTACAATGAGCAATTCTTC.

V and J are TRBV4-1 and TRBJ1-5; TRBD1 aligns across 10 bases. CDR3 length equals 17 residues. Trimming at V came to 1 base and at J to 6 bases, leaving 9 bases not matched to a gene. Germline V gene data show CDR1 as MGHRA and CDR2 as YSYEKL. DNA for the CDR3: TGCGCCAGCAGCCAAGCGGGTGAGAGGACAGGGGGTCAGCCCCAGCATTTT. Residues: CASSQAGERTGGQPQHF.

The CDR3 here is CASSPSISGTTDTQYF. Here the CDR3 DNA reads TGTGCCAGCTCACCTTCCATTAGCGGGACTACAGATACGCAGTATTTT. The gene calls are TRBV18 and TRBJ2-3; 8 nucleotides line up with TRBD2. V shed 3 bases, J shed 3 bases, and the junction held 8 bases outside the gene matches. Germline CDR1 KGHSH, CDR2 LQKENI. The CDR3 length is 16 residues.

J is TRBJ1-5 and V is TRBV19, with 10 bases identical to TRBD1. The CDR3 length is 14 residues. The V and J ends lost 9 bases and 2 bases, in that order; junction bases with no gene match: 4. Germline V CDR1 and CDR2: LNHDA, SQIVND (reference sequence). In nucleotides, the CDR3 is TGTGCCAGCTCCGGACAGGGGGGCAATCAGCCCCAGCATTTT. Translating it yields CASSGQGGNQPQHF.

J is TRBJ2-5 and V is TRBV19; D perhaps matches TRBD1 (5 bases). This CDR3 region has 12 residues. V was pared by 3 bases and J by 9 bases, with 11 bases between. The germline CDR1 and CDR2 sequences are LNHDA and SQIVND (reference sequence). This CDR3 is CASSMVLGAQYF. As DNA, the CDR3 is TGTGCCAGTAGTATGGTATTAGGGGCCCAGTACTTC.

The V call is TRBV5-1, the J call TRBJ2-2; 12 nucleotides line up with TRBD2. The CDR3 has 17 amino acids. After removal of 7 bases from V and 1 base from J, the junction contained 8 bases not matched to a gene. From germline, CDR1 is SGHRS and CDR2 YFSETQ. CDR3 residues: CASGQTSGSGNTGELFF. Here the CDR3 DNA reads TGCGCCAGCGGACAGACTAGCGGGAGTGGGAACACCGGGGAGCTGTTTTTT.